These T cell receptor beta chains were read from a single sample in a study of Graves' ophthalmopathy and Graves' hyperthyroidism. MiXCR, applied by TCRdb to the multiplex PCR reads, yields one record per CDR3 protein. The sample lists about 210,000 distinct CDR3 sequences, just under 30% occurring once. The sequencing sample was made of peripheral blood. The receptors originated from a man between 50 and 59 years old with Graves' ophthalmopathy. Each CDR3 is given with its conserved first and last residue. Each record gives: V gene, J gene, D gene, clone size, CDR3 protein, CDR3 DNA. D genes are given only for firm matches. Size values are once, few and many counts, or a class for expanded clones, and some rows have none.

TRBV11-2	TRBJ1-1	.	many	CASSATREPSGKNTEAFF	TGTGCCAGCAGCGCGACTCGGGAACCGTCAGGGAAGAACACTGAAGCTTTCTTT
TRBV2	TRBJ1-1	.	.	CASSPLGSRTEAFF	TGTGCCAGCAGCCCCCTGGGGTCGCGGACTGAAGCTTTCTTT
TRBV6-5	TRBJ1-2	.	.	CASSLEDGYTF	TGTGCCAGCAGTTTGGAAGATGGCTACACCTTC
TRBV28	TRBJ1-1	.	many	CASSFVDIIPNTEAFF	TGTGCCAGCAGTTTTGTGGACATCATCCCGAACACTGAAGCTTTCTTT
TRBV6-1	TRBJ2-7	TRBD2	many	CASSEERLAGAHEYF	TGTGCCAGCAGTGAAGAAAGACTAGCGGGCGCACACGAGTACTTC
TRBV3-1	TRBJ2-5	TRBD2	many	CASSQSTSRETQYF	TGTGCCAGCAGCCAATCGACTAGCAGAGAGACCCAGTACTTC
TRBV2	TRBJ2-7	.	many	CASSEGPGAYEQYF	TGTGCCAGCAGCGAGGGTCCTGGGGCCTACGAGCAGTACTTC
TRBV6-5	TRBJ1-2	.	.	CASSYSKQESYGYTF	TGTGCCAGCAGTTACTCGAAGCAGGAGTCCTATGGCTACACCTTC
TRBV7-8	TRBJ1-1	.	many	CASSLAAILVANTEAFF	TGTGCCAGCAGCTTAGCGGCTATCCTAGTCGCGAACACTGAAGCTTTCTTT
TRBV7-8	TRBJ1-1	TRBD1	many	CASRRGRAHTEAFF	TGTGCCAGCAGGAGGGGGCGGGCCCACACTGAAGCTTTCTTT
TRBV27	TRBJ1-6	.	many	CASSLGGENSPLHF	TGTGCCAGCAGTTTAGGAGGGGAAAATTCACCCCTCCACTTT
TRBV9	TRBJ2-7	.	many	CASSVADRMTEQYF	TGTGCCAGCAGCGTAGCAGACAGAATGACCGAGCAGTACTTC
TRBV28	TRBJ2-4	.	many	CASSQYLAKNIQYF	TGTGCCAGCAGTCAGTACCTAGCCAAAAACATTCAGTACTTC
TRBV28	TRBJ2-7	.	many	CASKGNAYEQYF	TGTGCCAGCAAGGGGAATGCCTACGAGCAGTACTTC
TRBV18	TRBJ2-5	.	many	CASSPNHGSDETQYF	TGTGCCAGCTCACCAAACCATGGGTCGGATGAGACCCAGTACTTC
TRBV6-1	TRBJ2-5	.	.	CASSGAEGETQYF	TGTGCCAGCAGTGGGGCGGAGGGTGAGACCCAGTACTTC
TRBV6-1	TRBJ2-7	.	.	CASNRVGNEQYF	TGTGCCAGCAACAGAGTAGGGAACGAGCAGTACTTC
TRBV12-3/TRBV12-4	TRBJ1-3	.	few	CASNRNGNTIYF	TGTGCCAGCAACAGAAACGGAAACACCATATATTTT
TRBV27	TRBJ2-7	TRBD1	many	CASSWRQGARYEQYF	TGTGCCAGCAGTTGGAGGCAGGGGGCGCGGTACGAGCAGTACTTC
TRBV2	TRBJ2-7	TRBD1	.	CASDLRGTGGYEQYF	TGTGCCAGCGACCTCCGAGGGACAGGGGGCTACGAGCAGTACTTC
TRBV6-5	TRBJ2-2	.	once	CASSYVQELNTGELFF	TGTGCCAGCAGTTACGTTCAGGAGCTGAACACCGGGGAGCTGTTTTTT
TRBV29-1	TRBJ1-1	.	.	CSVDRGIATEAFF	TGCAGCGTTGATCGGGGGATAGCCACTGAAGCTTTCTTT
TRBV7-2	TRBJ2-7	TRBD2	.	CATSTGGGVREYF	TGTGCCACCTCTACCGGGGGAGGGGTTCGTGAGTACTTC
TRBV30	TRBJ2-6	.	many	CAWSVRRTSSGANVLTF	TGTGCCTGGAGTGTACGAAGGACGTCATCCGGGGCCAACGTCCTGACTTTC
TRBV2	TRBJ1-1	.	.	CASSGLSRGNTEAFF	TGTGCCAGCAGTGGGCTCTCCAGGGGGAACACTGAAGCTTTCTTT
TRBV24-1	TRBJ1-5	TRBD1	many	CATSDPGQGNQPQHF	TGTGCCACCAGTGACCCCGGACAGGGCAATCAGCCCCAGCATTTT
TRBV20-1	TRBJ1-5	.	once	CSARGLSGQPQHF	TGCAGTGCTAGGGGCTTGTCGGGCCAGCCCCAGCATTTT
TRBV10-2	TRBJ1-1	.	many	CASSELDRNTEAFF	TGCGCCAGCAGTGAGTTGGACAGGAACACTGAAGCTTTCTTT
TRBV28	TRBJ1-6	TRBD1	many	CASSRPTGAGNSPLHF	TGTGCCAGCAGTAGGCCGACAGGGGCAGGAAATTCACCCCTCCACTTT
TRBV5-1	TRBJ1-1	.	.	CASSPVRGPMNTEAFF	TGCGCCAGCAGCCCGGTCCGGGGTCCGATGAACACTGAAGCTTTCTTT
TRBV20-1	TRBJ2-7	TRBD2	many	CSALTSGSPLNSYEQYF	TGCAGTGCCCTGACTAGCGGGAGCCCTTTAAACTCCTACGAGCAGTACTTC
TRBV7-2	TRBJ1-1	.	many	CASSPQGGAFF	TGTGCCAGCAGCCCCCAAGGGGGAGCTTTCTTT
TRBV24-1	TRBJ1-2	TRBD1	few	CATSGRDSYGYTF	TGTGCCACCAGTGGTCGGGACAGCTATGGCTACACCTTC
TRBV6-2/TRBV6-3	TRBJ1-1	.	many	CASSYRVFTEAFF	TGTGCCAGCAGTTACCGGGTATTCACTGAAGCTTTCTTT
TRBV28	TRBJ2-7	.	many	CASSPGTLYEQYF	TGTGCCAGCAGCCCCGGGACTTTATACGAGCAGTACTTC
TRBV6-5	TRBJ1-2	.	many	CASSYAPPGINYGYTF	TGTGCCAGCAGTTATGCCCCCCCAGGGATTAACTATGGCTACACCTTC
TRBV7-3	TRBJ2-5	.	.	CASSLVPGGETQYF	TGTGCCAGCAGCTTAGTTCCAGGCGGAGAGACCCAGTACTTC
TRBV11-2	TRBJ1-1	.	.	CASSSPGGGGTEAFF	TGTGCCAGCAGCTCGCCGGGGGGGGGTGGCACTGAAGCTTTCTTT
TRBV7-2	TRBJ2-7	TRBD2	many	CASSSPTSGPSSYEQYF	TGTGCCAGCAGCTCGCCGACTAGCGGGCCTAGCTCCTACGAGCAGTACTTC
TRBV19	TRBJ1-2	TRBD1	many	CASSLHQDRAYGYTF	TGTGCCAGTAGCCTCCACCAGGACAGGGCCTATGGCTACACCTTC
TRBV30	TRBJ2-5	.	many	CAWRGGEETQYF	TGTGCCTGGAGGGGGGGAGAGGAGACCCAGTACTTC
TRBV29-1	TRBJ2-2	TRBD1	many	CSARTGTATGELFF	TGCAGCGCCCGGACAGGGACGGCCACCGGGGAGCTGTTTTTT
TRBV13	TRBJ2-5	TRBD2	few	CASSQGGLAGETQYF	TGTGCCAGCAGTCAGGGAGGGCTGGCGGGGGAGACCCAGTACTTC
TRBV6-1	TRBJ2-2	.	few	CASHRETNTGELFF	TGTGCCAGTCACAGGGAAACGAACACCGGGGAGCTGTTTTTT
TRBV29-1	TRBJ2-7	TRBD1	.	CSVGSDRIGWSEQYF	TGCAGCGTTGGGTCGGACAGGATAGGTTGGAGCGAGCAGTACTTC
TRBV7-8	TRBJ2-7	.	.	CASSLRQNHEQYF	TGTGCCAGCAGCTTGAGGCAAAACCACGAGCAGTACTTC